These 14 T cell receptor beta chains originate from one sample sequenced in a study of lymphopenia after photon versus proton radiotherapy. The table came from immunoSEQ multiplex PCR; TCRdb's copy has only in-frame clones and leaves some out. This repertoire shows around 35,000 clones, 85% found once; its top ten account for around 2.7%. The starting material was peripheral blood, obtained from a patient treated with photon-based radiotherapy. The receptors here all came from a man aged 50 to 59 with gastric cancer.

The rearrangement links TRBV18 to TRBJ2-2; 8 nucleotides match TRBD1. Germline values: CDR1 KGHSH, CDR2 LQKENI. With 6 bases clipped from V and 5 bases from J, the junction kept 8 bases outside the gene matches. This CDR3 has 15 amino acids. The CDR3 here is CASSPGTGVTGELFF. The DNA of the CDR3 is TGTGCCAGCTCCCCTGGGACAGGAGTTACCGGGGAGCTGTTTTTT.

This chain joins TRBV19 and TRBJ2-3; no clear D gene. Trimming stripped 5 bases from V and 0 bases from J, with 18 bases between. CDR3 size: 17 residues. Germline V gene data show CDR1 as LNHDA and CDR2 as SQIVND (reference sequence). This chain's CDR3 is CASSPAARVGSTDTQYF. The CDR3 DNA reads as TGTGCCAGTAGTCCCGCCGCCCGGGTTGGCAGCACAGATACGCAGTATTTT.

The chain recombines TRBV28 with TRBJ1-1, with unresolved D. CDR3 length: 12 amino acids. Germline loops: CDR1 MDHEN, CDR2 SYDVKM. V was shortened by 3 bases and J by 5 bases, with 7 bases between the two germline ends. CDR3 DNA sequence: TGTGCCAGCAGTTTTGAGGTTACTGAAGCTTTCTTT. Protein sequence: CASSFEVTEAFF.

For the CDR3, the DNA is TGTGCCACCAGCAGAGATGGGACTAGCGGCCGAGGCACGCAGTATTTT. Translated: CATSRDGTSGRGTQYF. The chain couples TRBV15 to TRBJ2-3; 11 bases match TRBD2. CDR1 and CDR2 from the germline V gene are LNHNV and YYDKDF (reference sequence). The CDR3 totals 16 residues. V lost 0 bases, J lost 9 bases, and 8 bases stayed unmatched. The full variable domain, in which reference TRBV15 and TRBJ2-3 provide the parts outside the CDR3, is DAMVIQNPRYQVTQFGKPVTLSCSQTLNHNVMYWYQQKSSQAPKLLFHYYDKDFNNEADTPDNFQSRRPNTSFCFLDIRSPGLGDTAMYLCATSRDGTSGRGTQYFGPGTRLTVL.

The V and J genes are TRBV19 and TRBJ1-2, with 7 bases matching TRBD1. Looked up from germline, CDR1 is LNHDA and CDR2 is SQIVND (reference sequence). The junction had 13 bases not matched to a gene; V was cut back by 7 bases and J by 8 bases. The CDR3 length is 14 residues. The CDR3 loop is CASTLQGYYGGYTF. The CDR3 DNA reads as TGTGCCAGTACTCTACAGGGGTACTATGGAGGCTACACCTTC.

This clone was detected once. The gene calls are TRBV19 and TRBJ1-1; D gene uncertain. Trimming took off 2 bases at V and 6 bases at J, with 13 bases between the two ends. In germline, CDR1 is LNHDA, CDR2 SQIVND (reference sequence). This CDR3 comprises 14 residues. CDR3 amino acids: CASSIRAGNPEAFF. For the CDR3, the DNA is TGTGCCAGTAGTATACGGGCGGGAAACCCTGAAGCTTTCTTT.

This chain joins TRBV5-1 and TRBJ2-7; no clear D. CDR1 is SGHRS, CDR2 YFSETQ, per germline. The CDR3 extends over 13 amino acids. Trimming took off 0 bases at V and 6 bases at J, with 10 bases between the two ends. Here the CDR3 reads CASSLEVPSEQYF. The CDR3 coding sequence is TGCGCCAGCAGCTTGGAGGTCCCATCCGAGCAGTACTTC.

About this clone: The junction departs from germline at one end; a sequencing error may be responsible. V is TRBV23-1 and J is TRBJ2-7; a weak D match, TRBD2 (7 bases). Being an ORF, TRBV23-1 has a function that is uncertain. The CDR3 is 17 amino acids. CDR3 loop: CASSHPSHPRGAYEQHF. CDR3 nucleotides: TGCGCCAGCAGTCATCCCTCACACCCACGGGGGGCCTACGAGCAGCACTTC.

This chain links TRBV11-2 with TRBJ2-5; D possibly matches TRBD1 or TRBD2 (6 bases each). The CDR3 runs 13 residues. Germline V lookup: CDR1 SGHAT, CDR2 FQNNGV. The V gene lost 4 bases and the J gene lost 4 bases, with 10 bases spanning the gap. CDR3 coding DNA: TGTGCCAGCAGCTGGGGGGCGGGAGAGACCCAGTACTTC. This codes for CASSWGAGETQYF. The whole variable domain, filled in from reference TRBV11-2 and TRBJ2-5, reads EAGVAQSPRYKIIEKRQSVAFWCNPISGHATLYWYQQILGQGPKLLIQFQNNGVVDDSQLPKDRFSAERLKGVDSTLKIQPAKLEDSAVYLCASSWGAGETQYFGPGTRLLVL.

This sequence joins TRBV21-1 and TRBJ2-7; the table calls TRBD2, which could not be checked here. TRBV21-1 is deemed a pseudogene. CDR3 size: 14 residues. The CDR3 region is CASSKPPVRYEQYF. CDR3 nucleotide sequence: TGTGCCAGCAGCAAACCGCCGGTCCGCTACGAGCAGTACTTC.

This chain connects TRBV2 to TRBJ1-6; TRBD1 matches 11 bases. With V trimmed by 8 bases and J by 10 bases, 10 bases remained unmatched. Germline lookup yields CDR1 SNHLY and CDR2 FYNNEI. This CDR3 is built from 15 residues. The CDR3 region has the DNA TGTGCCAGCGGCCAACGGGACAGGGGGGGATCACCCCTCCACTTT. Translated, it gives CASGQRDRGGSPLHF. The full variable domain, its missing parts supplied by reference TRBV2 and TRBJ1-6, is EPEVTQTPSHQVTQMGQEVILRCVPISNHLYFYWYRQILGQKVEFLVSFYNNEISEKSEIFDDQFSVERPDGSNFTLKIRSTKLEDSAMYFCASGQRDRGGSPLHFGNGTRLTVT.

The rearrangement joins TRBV28 to TRBJ2-7; D gene unclear. This CDR3 comprises 11 residues. The ends were cut back, 5 bases at V and 4 bases at J, with 6 bases in the middle. The germline V gene has CDR1 MDHEN and CDR2 SYDVKM. CDR3 residues: CASSAFYEQYF. Here the CDR3 DNA reads TGTGCCAGCAGTGCTTTTTACGAGCAGTACTTC.

The V call is TRBV5-1, the J call TRBJ2-7; 11 bases agree with TRBD2. Unmatched junction bases numbered 10, after V lost 4 bases and J lost 4 bases. CDR1 is SGHRS, CDR2 YFSETQ, per germline. The CDR3 runs to 16 residues. The CDR3 DNA is TGCGCCAGCAGCCCTAGTGTAGCGGGAGGGTTTTACGAGCAGTACTTC. Its translation is CASSPSVAGGFYEQYF.

This clone came up once. V is TRBV14 and J is TRBJ2-2; 14 nucleotides agree with TRBD2. The CDR3 runs 18 residues. Looked up from germline, CDR1 is SGHDN and CDR2 is FVKESK. The V segment lost 2 bases and the J segment 7 bases; nucleotides outside the gene matches: 9. The CDR3 reads CASSQSPGLAGGGGELFF. The CDR3 region has the DNA TGTGCCAGCAGCCAATCGCCCGGACTAGCGGGAGGAGGCGGGGAGCTGTTTTTT.